This T cell receptor beta chain was profiled in a study of blood T cell repertoires in COVID-19. For the study at large: Sites in the United States, Italy and Spain provided acute and convalescent COVID-19 samples. Sample material is recorded as cDNA or gDNA derived from T cells, B-cell-depleted T cells, or PBMCs.

Germline V gene data show CDR1 as LGHDT and CDR2 as YNNKEL (reference sequence). V shed 4 bases and J shed 4 bases, with 14 bases lying between them. The length of the CDR3 is 14 residues. Per the original methods: By means of reference gene primer amplification, nucleated cell counts were estimated. Repertoires were generated with immunoSEQ multiplex PCR, while TCRdb's copy carries only in-frame clones and drops some. The DNA gave D and trimming, while V, J and clone size come from that table. The sample lists about 90,000 clones, roughly 80% occurring once. This clonotype originated in a woman in her sixties or seventies with acute or convalescent COVID-19. Sequencing was done on a sample of peripheral blood. V and J are TRBV3-1 (or the pseudogene TRBV3-2) and TRBJ2-7, with a tentative D call TRBD2 (6 bases). DNA for the CDR3: TGTGCCAGCAGCCCTACTGGGGGGTTTTACGAGCAGTACTTC. It codes for CASSPTGGFYEQYF.